A selection of T cell receptor beta chains follows, all from one sample in a study of identical twins' blood T cells. TCRdb reanalysed the 5' RACE reads using MiXCR and keeps one entry per CDR3 protein. This table holds fewer than 450,000 distinct CDR3 sequences, about 28% found once. Sequenced material: PBMCs. Receptor source: a woman aged 18-50 years in good health. CDR3s include the opening cysteine and the closing phenylalanine or tryptophan. A D gene is named only where the DNA matches it firmly. The size of a clone is reported for some rows only, either as once, few or many, or as a class for expanded clones.

TRBJ1-3	many	TRBV6-5	NA	CASTSPYPGDGNTIYF	TGTGCCAGCACCTCGCCCTATCCAGGGGATGGAAACACCATATATTTT
TRBJ2-2	NA	TRBV10-3	NA	CAISETPERTGELFF	TGTGCCATCAGTGAGACCCCAGAGAGAACCGGGGAGCTGTTTTTT
TRBJ2-1	NA	TRBV20-1	TRBD2	CSARVGGRYYNEQFF	TGCAGTGCTAGAGTGGGCGGGAGGTACTACAATGAGCAGTTCTTC
TRBJ2-1	NA	TRBV12-5	NA	CASALGQIQFNEQFF	TGTGCTAGTGCCCTAGGACAGATCCAGTTCAATGAGCAGTTCTTC
TRBJ2-5	NA	TRBV18	TRBD1	CASSSTGDYQETQYF	TGTGCCAGCTCATCAACAGGGGATTACCAAGAGACCCAGTACTTC
TRBJ1-1	NA	TRBV29-1	TRBD1	CSGTGGLNTEAFF	TGCAGCGGGACAGGGGGCCTAAACACTGAAGCTTTCTTT
TRBJ2-1	NA	TRBV4-1	NA	CASSQDRPGGAYNEQFF	TGCGCCAGCAGCCAAGACCGACCTGGGGGTGCCTACAATGAGCAGTTCTTC
TRBJ1-1	many	TRBV29-1	TRBD1	CSVGDRAMSAFF	TGCAGCGTGGGGGACAGGGCCATGTCGGCTTTCTTT
TRBJ1-5	few	TRBV7-8	NA	CASSLKGLNQPQHF	TGTGCCAGCAGCCTTAAGGGACTCAATCAGCCCCAGCATTTT
TRBJ2-6	NA	TRBV7-9	NA	CASSLNYGANVLTF	TGTGCCAGCAGCTTAAACTATGGGGCCAACGTCCTGACTTTC
TRBJ2-1	many	TRBV6-5	NA	CASSYSRGNEQFF	TGTGCCAGCAGTTACTCGAGGGGGAACGAGCAGTTCTTC
TRBJ2-7	NA	TRBV11-2	NA	CASSISERSQYF	TGTGCCAGCAGCATTTCGGAGAGAAGTCAGTACTTC
TRBJ1-1	NA	TRBV5-6	NA	CASSLFGPPEATEAFF	TGTGCCAGCAGCTTGTTTGGCCCTCCAGAGGCCACTGAAGCTTTCTTT
TRBJ2-2	NA	TRBV11-2	TRBD1	CASSHGDRLNTGELFF	TGTGCCAGCAGCCACGGGGACAGACTAAACACCGGGGAGCTGTTTTTT
TRBJ1-2	NA	TRBV20-1	NA	CSAPLVQGGYGYTF	TGCAGTGCGCCCCTCGTACAGGGTGGCTATGGCTACACCTTC
TRBJ2-7	NA	TRBV19	NA	CASSDISYEQYF	TGTGCCAGTAGCGACATCTCCTACGAGCAGTACTTC
TRBJ1-1	NA	TRBV4-2	NA	CASTLGTEAFF	TGTGCCTCGACCTTGGGCACTGAAGCTTTCTTT
TRBJ2-6	few	TRBV20-1	NA	CSAMPFSGANVLTF	TGCAGTGCTATGCCCTTCTCTGGGGCCAACGTCCTGACTTTC
TRBJ1-2	NA	TRBV6-1	NA	CASSEGGTGNYGYTF	TGTGCCAGCAGTGAAGGTGGAACAGGGAACTATGGCTACACCTTC
TRBJ1-5	NA	TRBV7-9	TRBD1	CASTGTGNQPQHF	TGTGCCAGCACCGGGACAGGCAATCAGCCCCAGCATTTT
TRBJ1-1	NA	TRBV29-1	NA	CSVQEAFYVNPNTEAFF	TGCAGCGTTCAGGAGGCATTCTACGTAAATCCGAACACTGAAGCTTTCTTT
TRBJ2-5	NA	TRBV11-2	NA	CASSFRPSGLQETQYF	TGTGCCAGCAGCTTTCGGCCCTCTGGTTTGCAAGAGACCCAGTACTTC
TRBJ2-5	few	TRBV29-1	NA	CSVPGSHRETQYF	TGCAGCGTCCCGGGTAGTCACAGAGAGACCCAGTACTTC
TRBJ2-5	NA	TRBV20-1	NA	CSANPRQRLEETQYF	TGCAGTGCTAACCCACGGCAAAGGCTAGAGGAGACCCAGTACTTC
TRBJ1-1	once	TRBV20-1	NA	CSASLGGVDTEAFF	TGCAGTGCTAGTTTGGGGGGCGTGGACACTGAAGCTTTCTTT
TRBJ1-5	few	TRBV3-1	NA	CASSQGGAQHF	TGTGCCAGCAGCCAAGGGGGAGCCCAGCATTTT
TRBJ1-1	NA	TRBV19	NA	CASSIDGVGAAYEAFF	TGTGCCAGTAGTATAGATGGAGTCGGGGCAGCTTATGAAGCTTTCTTT
TRBJ2-3	NA	TRBV20-1	NA	CSARLPWGTDTQYF	TGCAGTGCTAGACTCCCTTGGGGCACAGATACGCAGTATTTT
TRBJ2-1	few	TRBV6-2/TRBV6-3	NA	CASSYGQLGEQFF	TGTGCCAGCAGTTACGGACAATTGGGTGAGCAGTTCTTC
TRBJ2-7	few	TRBV20-1	NA	CSATSGERASYEQYF	TGCAGTGCCACATCGGGCGAGCGGGCCTCCTACGAGCAGTACTTC
TRBJ1-1	NA	TRBV5-1	NA	CASSFHLRGTEAFF	TGCGCCAGCAGCTTCCATTTGAGAGGGACTGAAGCTTTCTTT
TRBJ1-1	few	TRBV11-2	NA	CASSYQGRVWTEAFF	TGTGCCAGCAGTTATCAAGGACGCGTGTGGACTGAAGCTTTCTTT
TRBJ2-2	NA	TRBV29-1	NA	CSVESLITGELFF	TGCAGCGTTGAGTCCTTAATCACCGGGGAGCTGTTTTTT
TRBJ1-2	NA	TRBV19	NA	CASSNRGIGYGYTF	TGTGCCAGTAGTAATCGGGGGATCGGTTATGGCTACACCTTC
TRBJ2-7	few	TRBV5-1	TRBD1	CASEGTPGQGKYEQYF	TGCGCCAGCGAAGGGACCCCGGGACAGGGAAAGTACGAGCAGTACTTC